This T cell receptor (beta chain) was recorded in a study of OX40 agonist ivuxolimab in advanced cancers. At the level of the study: Two patients with cutaneous melanoma and one with hepatocellular carcinoma, three in total, showed partial responses.

Clones were sequenced by immunoSEQ multiplex PCR, and TCRdb holds only the in-frame ones, with some missing. The data hold about 80,000 clones, with approximately 92% observed a single time. Looked up from germline, CDR1 is SGHVS and CDR2 is FQNEAQ. V was shortened by 1 base and J by 7 bases, with 8 bases between the two germline ends. CDR3 length equals 13 residues. Sample: CD4+ or CD8+ T cells sorted from blood, taken in a trial of the OX40 agonist ivuxolimab. This chain links TRBV7-8 with TRBJ1-5; D unresolved. This clonotype was obtained from an adult with an advanced solid tumor such as melanoma, head and neck, liver or kidney cancer. In DNA, the CDR3 is TGTGCCAGCAGCTTAGAGGAGGGCCAGCCCCAGCATTTT. Amino acid sequence: CASSLEEGQPQHF.